The 24 T cell receptor beta chains below come from one sample, sequenced in a study of early T cells in non-severe SARS-CoV-2 infection. MiXCR was run by TCRdb on the 5' RACE reads, yielding one entry per CDR3 protein. The sample includes just under 60,000 distinct CDR3 sequences, 8.9% of them seen just once. The sample comprised whole blood. These receptors were obtained from an adult who was a healthcare worker with PCR-confirmed SARS-CoV-2 infection or an uninfected control (not recorded which).

The J gene is TRBJ1-1, the V gene TRBV7-2; D gene uncertain. This CDR3 has 15 residues. Looked up from germline, CDR1 is SGHTA and CDR2 is FQGNSA. The ends were cut back, 0 bases at V and 4 bases at J, with 12 bases in the middle. The chain's CDR3 is CASSLATALSTEAFF. The CDR3 DNA is TGTGCCAGCAGCTTAGCCACAGCATTGAGCACTGAAGCTTTCTTT.

This clonotype was observed a few times. The chain couples TRBV4-2 to TRBJ1-1; 10 bases align to TRBD1. J was trimmed by 3 bases and V by 3 bases; bases with no gene match: 1. The germline V gene has CDR1 LGHNA and CDR2 YNFKEQ. The CDR3 is 14 residues long. CDR3 amino acids: CASSQTGGDTEAFF. CDR3 DNA: TGTGCCAGCAGCCAGACAGGGGGCGACACTGAAGCTTTCTTT.

This clonotype turned up a few times. The chain combines TRBV11-2 with TRBJ2-5, with TRBD2 matching over 7 bases. J gave up 6 bases and V 1 base, and 5 bases lay outside the gene matches. The CDR3 covers 14 residues. The germline CDR1 and CDR2 sequences are SGHAT and FQNNGV. The CDR3 DNA is TGTGCCAGCAGCTTAGGCGGGAGTGTGAAGACCCAGTACTTC. Amino acid sequence: CASSLGGSVKTQYF. Together with reference TRBV11-2 and TRBJ2-5, the CDR3 gives the full variable domain: EAGVAQSPRYKIIEKRQSVAFWCNPISGHATLYWYQQILGQGPKLLIQFQNNGVVDDSQLPKDRFSAERLKGVDSTLKIQPAKLEDSAVYLCASSLGGSVKTQYFGPGTRLLVL.

This sequence joins TRBV5-6 and TRBJ2-3, with TRBD2 matching over 8 bases. This CDR3 is built from 16 residues. CDR1 and CDR2 (germline): SGHDT, YYEEEE. V gave up 3 bases and J gave up 2 bases; unmatched junction bases: 8. CDR3 loop: CASSSFPGGTTDTQYF. In DNA form, the CDR3 reads TGTGCCAGCAGCTCCTTTCCGGGAGGGACCACAGATACGCAGTATTTT.

This clonotype was counted many times. The rearrangement uses TRBV7-8 and TRBJ2-1; TRBD1 matches at 7 bases. The CDR3 runs to 17 residues. Per the germline V gene, CDR1 is SGHVS and CDR2 is FQNEAQ. J gave up 0 bases and V 5 bases, and 10 bases lay outside the gene matches. CDR3 sequence: CASSPRSRDSSYNEQFF. Written as DNA, the CDR3 is TGTGCCAGCAGCCCGCGGTCCCGGGACAGCTCCTACAATGAGCAGTTCTTC.

A few counts support this clonotype. The genes are TRBV10-3 and TRBJ2-3; TRBD1 aligns across 9 bases. Germline loops: CDR1 ENHRY, CDR2 SYGVKD. With V trimmed by 10 bases and J by 0 bases, 5 bases remained unmatched. The CDR3 spans 14 residues. CDR3 region: CATGTGTSTDTQYF. CDR3 sequence (DNA): TGTGCCACGGGGACAGGGACTAGCACAGATACGCAGTATTTT.

This clonotype was observed at least ten times. This chain links TRBV28 with TRBJ1-6; no clear D. CDR3 size: 13 residues. CDR1 MDHEN and CDR2 SYDVKM come from the germline V gene. The V and J ends lost 3 bases and 6 bases respectively, with 6 bases between them. The CDR3 region is CASSLARNSPLHF. CDR3 nucleotides: TGTGCCAGCAGTTTGGCCCGTAATTCACCCCTCCACTTT.

The chain employs TRBV28 and TRBJ1-2; a possible D gene is TRBD1 (5 bases). This CDR3 spans 12 amino acids. Germline CDR1 MDHEN, CDR2 SYDVKM. With 5 bases removed from V and 8 bases from J, the gap between germline ends came to 12 bases. The CDR3 nucleotides read TGTGCCAGCAGTCTAGACAGTCTAGGCTACACCTTC. This encodes CASSLDSLGYTF.

This clonotype was observed a few times. This sequence joins TRBV15 and TRBJ2-1, with 9 bases lining up with TRBD1. Trimming took 3 bases from V and 7 from J; bases not matched to a gene: 7. CDR1 is LNHNV and CDR2 is YYDKDF in the germline V gene (reference sequence). The CDR3 covers 15 residues. CDR3 residues: CATSRWTGAKNEQFF. The CDR3 coding sequence is TGTGCCACCAGCAGGTGGACAGGGGCAAAGAATGAGCAGTTCTTC.

This clonotype was counted a few times. The V and J genes are TRBV5-1 and TRBJ2-1; D not certain. Germline assignment: CDR1 SGHRS and CDR2 YFSETQ. V lost 1 base, J lost 10 bases, and 9 bases lay in between. CDR3 length equals 12 residues. CDR3 DNA: TGCGCCAGCAGCTTGTCCCCAATCGAGCAGTTCTTC. It yields the protein CASSLSPIEQFF.

This clonotype was detected many times. As DNA, the CDR3 is TGTGCCAGCAGTTTATCAGGACTCGGACAAGAGACCCAGTACTTC. It is translated as CASSLSGLGQETQYF. The chain links TRBV28 to TRBJ2-5; the D gene is possibly TRBD2 (5 bases). Germline CDR1 is MDHEN and CDR2 is SYDVKM. V was pared by 1 base and J by 2 bases, with 11 bases between. CDR3 length: 15 amino acids.

This clonotype was counted ten times or more. V usage is TRBV12-3 or TRBV12-4 and J usage is TRBJ2-1; 11 bases fit TRBD2. With V trimmed by 2 bases and J by 9 bases, 6 bases remained unmatched. The CDR3 is made up of 15 amino acids. The CDR3 sequence is CASSLTSGSLGEQFF. In DNA form, the CDR3 reads TGTGCCAGCAGTTTAACTAGCGGGAGTCTGGGTGAGCAGTTCTTC.

This clonotype was seen a handful of times. The chain employs TRBV2 and TRBJ2-3; TRBD2 matches at 9 bases. This CDR3 region has 14 residues. Trimming removed 6 bases from V and 5 bases from J; junction bases left unmatched: 6. Germline CDR1 reads SNHLY; CDR2 reads FYNNEI. The CDR3 coding sequence is TGTGCCAGCAGGGCCCAGACTAGCGGAGATACGCAGTATTTT. Amino acids: CASRAQTSGDTQYF. The variable domain in full, completed from reference TRBV2 and TRBJ2-3, reads EPEVTQTPSHQVTQMGQEVILRCVPISNHLYFYWYRQILGQKVEFLVSFYNNEISEKSEIFDDQFSVERPDGSNFTLKIRSTKLEDSAMYFCASRAQTSGDTQYFGPGTRLTVL.

In its sample, this clonotype was seen many times. The chain joins TRBV7-9 to TRBJ2-7; weak D call: TRBD1 (6 bases). Germline V CDR1 and CDR2: SEHNR, FQNEAQ (reference sequence). The CDR3 contains 13 residues. Trimming took 5 bases from V and 2 from J, leaving 10 bases between them. The CDR3 is CASSPRGPYEQYF. The CDR3 nucleotides read TGTGCCAGCAGCCCCAGGGGCCCCTACGAGCAGTACTTC.

Many counts were recorded for this clonotype. V and J are TRBV24-1 and TRBJ2-6; D is perhaps TRBD1 (6 bases). Trimming removed 4 bases at V and 0 bases at J, with 12 bases between. Germline CDR1 KGHDR, CDR2 SFDVKD. The CDR3 sequence is 17 residues long. The CDR3 sequence is CATSDRLGGSGANVLTF. CDR3 coding DNA: TGTGCCACCAGTGACCGTTTAGGGGGCTCTGGGGCCAACGTCCTGACTTTC.

This clonotype has a count of ten or more. This chain connects TRBV3-1 to TRBJ1-5, with D perhaps matching TRBD1 (6 bases). The CDR3 runs to 14 residues. Germline V gene sequence: CDR1 LGHDT, CDR2 YNNKEL (reference sequence). V was shortened by 1 base and J by 7 bases, with 11 bases between the two germline ends. Written as DNA, the CDR3 is TGTGCCAGCAGCCAAGGGGTACAGGGACAGCCCCAGCATTTT. Translation: CASSQGVQGQPQHF. Full variable domain (rest looked up from reference TRBV3-1 and TRBJ1-5): DTAVSQTPKYLVTQMGNDKSIKCEQNLGHDTMYWYKQDSKKFLKIMFSYNNKELIINETVPNRFSPKSPDKAHLNLHINSLELGDSAVYFCASSQGVQGQPQHFGDGTRLSIL.

V and J are TRBV2 and TRBJ2-7, with D possibly matching TRBD1 (6 bases). The CDR3 loop spans 15 amino acids. Germline CDR1 reads SNHLY; CDR2 reads FYNNEI. V lost 6 bases to trimming and J lost 0 bases, with 15 bases between them. CDR3 nucleotide sequence: TGTGCCAGCAGGGAAAAAACAGGGAGCTCCTACGAGCAGTACTTC. Translation: CASREKTGSSYEQYF.

The V gene is TRBV20-1, the J gene TRBJ2-3; the match to TRBD2 covers 9 bases. In germline, CDR1 is DFQATT, CDR2 SNEGSKA (reference sequence). The V gene end was trimmed by 3 bases and the J gene end by 2 bases; junction bases not matched to a gene: 3. The CDR3 sequence is 14 residues long. The CDR3: CSASLAGVTDTQYF. CDR3 nucleotides: TGCAGTGCTAGTTTAGCGGGAGTCACAGATACGCAGTATTTT.

J is TRBJ1-1 and V is TRBV6-2 or TRBV6-3, with no clear D. Trimming stripped 2 bases from V and 1 base from J, with 5 bases between. The CDR3 consists of 13 residues. CDR1 and CDR2 from the germline V gene are MNHEY and SVGEGT. In nucleotides, the CDR3 is TGTGCCAGCAGTTACGGAGGGAACACTGAAGCTTTCTTT. Protein product: CASSYGGNTEAFF.

This clonotype occurred a few times. V gene TRBV29-1 combines with J gene TRBJ2-1; D could derive from TRBD1 or TRBD2 (5 bases each). V lost 7 bases, J lost 3 bases, and 10 bases lay in between. CDR1 is SQVTM and CDR2 is ANQGSEA in the germline V gene. This CDR3 region has 12 residues. The CDR3: CSARGFYNEQFF. DNA for the CDR3: TGCAGCGCCCGGGGCTTCTACAATGAGCAGTTCTTC.

This clonotype was detected ten times or more. The chain uses TRBV10-2 and TRBJ1-2, with TRBD1 matching over 10 bases. CDR1 and CDR2 (germline): WSHSY, SAAADI. The J segment lost 6 bases and the V segment lost 6 bases, leaving 13 bases of the junction unmatched. This CDR3 has 16 amino acids. In DNA form, the CDR3 reads TGCGCCAGCAGCCCTGACCTGACAGGGGGCGCAGATGGCTACACCTTC. Protein: CASSPDLTGGADGYTF.

This clonotype has a count of ten or more. The CDR3 reads CASSFQANREAFF. The CDR3 DNA is TGTGCCAGCAGTTTTCAGGCGAACAGGGAAGCTTTCTTT. The genes are TRBV12-3 or TRBV12-4 and TRBJ1-1; D might be TRBD1 (5 bases). V was trimmed by 3 bases and J by 8 bases, leaving 13 bases between them. The CDR3 is made up of 13 amino acids.

V gene TRBV28 combines with J gene TRBJ1-1, with D hard to call. Trimming left V 2 bases short and J 0 bases short, with 4 bases between. CDR3 length: 13 amino acids. Germline V lookup: CDR1 MDHEN, CDR2 SYDVKM. Here the CDR3 reads CASSLPVNTEAFF. The CDR3 bases are TGTGCCAGCAGTTTACCGGTGAACACTGAAGCTTTCTTT.

The rearrangement uses TRBV6-1 and TRBJ2-1; 13 bases are a match to TRBD2. The V gene end was trimmed by 10 bases and the J gene end by 10 bases; junction bases not matched to a gene: 7. In germline, CDR1 is MNHNS, CDR2 SASEGT. The CDR3 sequence is 13 residues long. The DNA of the CDR3 is TGTGCCACCCCGGGACTAGCGGGATGGGAGCAGTTCTTC. Protein: CATPGLAGWEQFF.